Below are 26 T cell receptor beta chains sequenced from a single sample in a study of CD4+ T cells in melanoma. The table came from immunoSEQ multiplex PCR; TCRdb's copy has only in-frame clones and leaves some out. The sample has 20,000 to 25,000 clones; 82% are singletons. The specimen was cells from a culture (not recorded whether cultured in vitro). The receptor source for this set is a human donor with melanoma.

The chain uses TRBV10-2 and TRBJ2-2; TRBD2 matches 12 bases. Losses at the gene ends were 7 bases for V and 4 bases for J; bases not matched to a gene: 13. Germline loops: CDR1 WSHSY, CDR2 SAAADI. The CDR3 is made up of 18 amino acids. The CDR3: CASTGVASGGAGTGELFF. CDR3 coding DNA: TGCGCCAGCACCGGAGTGGCTAGCGGGGGGGCGGGCACCGGGGAGCTGTTTTTT.

Here the CDR3 DNA reads TGTGCCAGCAGCCAAGAGCCCCGATCATTCCGGGAGTCACCCCTCCACTTT. Translated, it gives CASSQEPRSFRESPLHF. The chain combines TRBV14 with TRBJ1-6; D not resolved. The germline V gene encodes CDR1 SGHDN and CDR2 FVKESK. Trimming left V 0 bases short and J 10 bases short, with 19 bases between. The CDR3 spans 17 residues. The full variable domain, completed using reference TRBV14 and TRBJ1-6, is EAGVTQFPSHSVIEKGQTVTLRCDPISGHDNLYWYRRVMGKEIKFLLHFVKESKQDESGMPNNRFLAERTGGTYSTLKVQPAELEDSGVYFCASSQEPRSFRESPLHFGNGTRLTVT.

This clone was counted only a few times. The CDR3 DNA reads TGTGCCAGCAGGTGGGACAGCTGGTATGGCTACACCTTC. It encodes CASRWDSWYGYTF. This chain connects TRBV2 to TRBJ1-2, with 7 bases fitting TRBD1. The germline V gene encodes CDR1 SNHLY and CDR2 FYNNEI. The CDR3 runs to 13 residues. Trimming at V came to 6 bases and at J to 5 bases, leaving 6 bases not matched to a gene.

The gene calls are TRBV19 and TRBJ2-5, with unresolved D. With 2 bases removed from V and 0 bases from J, the gap between germline ends came to 10 bases. The germline V gene has CDR1 LNHDA and CDR2 SQIVND (reference sequence). The CDR3 contains 15 residues. The DNA of the CDR3 is TGTGCCAGTAGTATAAGGGCAACCTACCAAGAGACCCAGTACTTC. Residues: CASSIRATYQETQYF.

This rearrangement joins TRBV5-1 to TRBJ2-3; no reliable D call. The CDR3 runs 14 residues. Trimming left V 0 bases short and J 5 bases short, with 10 bases between. The germline V gene encodes CDR1 SGHRS and CDR2 YFSETQ. This CDR3 reads CASSLVGRGDTQYF. The CDR3 DNA follows: TGCGCCAGCAGCTTGGTGGGCAGAGGAGATACGCAGTATTTT.

This rearrangement joins TRBV2 to TRBJ2-4; D tentatively reads TRBD1 or TRBD2 (7 bases each). Germline V lookup: CDR1 SNHLY, CDR2 FYNNEI. The CDR3 has 15 amino acids. The V and J ends lost 8 bases and 6 bases respectively, with 20 bases between them. Here the CDR3 reads CASQGGRGLPNIQYF. In DNA, the CDR3 is TGTGCCAGCCAGGGGGGGAGGGGTCTACCAAACATTCAGTACTTC. The whole variable domain, remainder taken from reference TRBV2 and TRBJ2-4, is EPEVTQTPSHQVTQMGQEVILRCVPISNHLYFYWYRQILGQKVEFLVSFYNNEISEKSEIFDDQFSVERPDGSNFTLKIRSTKLEDSAMYFCASQGGRGLPNIQYFGAGTRLSVL.

This clone turned up a few times. The chain recombines TRBV19 with TRBJ2-3; D not certain. CDR1 LNHDA and CDR2 SQIVND come from the germline V gene (reference sequence). The CDR3 totals 12 residues. CDR3 residues: CSTRGPGDTQYF. CDR3 nucleotides: TGTTCAACCAGAGGCCCCGGAGATACGCAGTATTTT.

The chain has TRBV2 and TRBJ2-5; D gene uncertain. The CDR3 covers 14 residues. Trimming left V 4 bases short and J 2 bases short, with 11 bases between. Germline V gene lookup returns CDR1 SNHLY and CDR2 FYNNEI. The DNA for the CDR3 is TGTGCCAGCAGTGCGTCCCACACGCAAGAGACCCAGTACTTC. Its translation: CASSASHTQETQYF.

The genes are TRBV4-1 and TRBJ1-1; D is uncertain. CDR1 is MGHRA, CDR2 YSYEKL, per germline. The CDR3 has 16 residues. The V end was cut by 1 base, the J end by 0 bases, with 12 bases between. Here the CDR3 DNA reads TGCGCCAGCAGCCAAGGCCCCGGATCCATGAACACTGAAGCTTTCTTT. Translation: CASSQGPGSMNTEAFF.

The chain combines TRBV6-6 with TRBJ1-2; D is possibly TRBD1 (6 bases). The V gene's germline CDR1 is MNHNY and CDR2 SVGAGI (reference sequence). Deletions cut 0 bases from V and 4 bases from J, with 15 bases between. The CDR3 is made up of 16 amino acids. As DNA, the CDR3 is TGTGCCAGCAGTTACTCCATGACAGGAATCTCCTATGGCTACACCTTC. Translating gives CASSYSMTGISYGYTF.

The chain couples TRBV6-5 to TRBJ1-4, with D perhaps TRBD1 (5 bases). V was clipped by 6 bases and J by 4 bases, with 9 bases between them. This CDR3 spans 13 amino acids. Germline V gives CDR1 MNHEY, CDR2 SVGAGI. The CDR3 coding sequence is TGTGCCAGCAGAGGGGCACTTAATGAAAAACTGTTTTTT. The encoded protein is CASRGALNEKLFF.

The gene calls are TRBV5-1 and TRBJ1-2; 9 bases align to TRBD1. Trimming took 1 base from V and 3 from J; bases not matched to a gene: 10. Germline loops: CDR1 SGHRS, CDR2 YFSETQ. CDR3 length equals 17 residues. This chain's CDR3 is CASSLTFGQGRDYGYTF. CDR3 DNA sequence: TGCGCCAGCAGCTTGACCTTTGGACAGGGGAGAGACTATGGCTACACCTTC.

The CDR3 loop is CASNLGQITGELFF. DNA for the CDR3: TGCGCCAGCAATCTGGGACAAATTACCGGGGAGCTGTTTTTT. The chain is built from TRBV5-1 and TRBJ2-2, with D possibly TRBD1 on 6 matching bases. Trimming removed 6 bases at V and 5 bases at J, with 14 bases between. CDR3 length equals 14 residues. Germline lookup yields CDR1 SGHRS and CDR2 YFSETQ.

The rearrangement links TRBV19 to TRBJ2-3; 8 nucleotides align to TRBD1. This CDR3 region has 16 residues. V was pared by 5 bases and J by 4 bases, with 11 bases of the junction left unmatched. Germline V CDR1 and CDR2: LNHDA, SQIVND (reference sequence). Here the CDR3 DNA reads TGTGCCAGTAGTCCTCGGACAGGGTTTAGTGCAGATACGCAGTATTTT. This translates into CASSPRTGFSADTQYF.

This clone was observed a single time. The chain recombines TRBV19 with TRBJ1-5; 10 nucleotides align to TRBD1. Looked up from germline, CDR1 is LNHDA and CDR2 is SQIVND (reference sequence). The J segment lost 4 bases and the V segment lost 4 bases, leaving 1 base of the junction unmatched. The CDR3 covers 14 residues. DNA for the CDR3: TGTGCCAGTAGTAAGGGACAGGGGAATCAGCCCCAGCATTTT. It is translated as CASSKGQGNQPQHF. The full variable domain, completed using reference TRBV19 and TRBJ1-5, is DGGITQSPKYLFRKEGQNVTLSCEQNLNHDAMYWYRQDPGQGLRLIYYSQIVNDFQKGDIAEGYSVSREKKESFPLTVTSAQKNPTAFYLCASSKGQGNQPQHFGDGTRLSIL.

This chain joins TRBV6-6 and TRBJ1-5; no firm D call. The length of the CDR3 is 13 residues. Germline CDR1 MNHNY, CDR2 SVGAGI (reference sequence). Between the trimmed V and J ends, which lost 10 bases and 0 bases, there was a span of 10 bases. The CDR3 loop is CATHPYSNQPQHF. In nucleotides, the CDR3 is TGTGCCACCCACCCTTATAGCAATCAGCCCCAGCATTTT.

The V call is TRBV29-1, the J call TRBJ2-7; D may correspond to TRBD1 or TRBD2 (5 bases each). Trimming shortened V by 5 bases and J by 4 bases, and 15 bases separated the two germline ends. The CDR3 consists of 13 residues. The germline gives CDR1 SQVTM, CDR2 ANQGSEA. The CDR3 bases are TGCAGCGTTAGCCAGGGAGTTTTATACGAGCAGTACTTC. It specifies CSVSQGVLYEQYF.

The chain recombines TRBV7-9 with TRBJ2-2, with 8 positions matching TRBD2. The CDR3 runs 18 residues. CDR1 is SEHNR, CDR2 FQNEAQ, per germline (reference sequence). The junction had 16 bases not matched to a gene; V was cut back by 6 bases and J by 4 bases. The CDR3 sequence: CASRPPFIGGAGTGELFF. CDR3 coding DNA: TGTGCCAGCAGACCCCCTTTCATCGGGGGGGCGGGCACCGGGGAGCTGTTTTTT.

V usage is TRBV5-6 and J usage is TRBJ1-4; tentative D call: TRBD1 (6 bases). Germline lookup yields CDR1 SGHDT and CDR2 YYEEEE. The CDR3 has 15 amino acids. The V end was cut by 0 bases, the J end by 3 bases, with 9 bases between. In DNA, the CDR3 is TGTGCCAGCAGCTTGGTGGGGGCGGCTAATGAAAAACTGTTTTTT. Encoded protein: CASSLVGAANEKLFF. The full variable domain, in which reference TRBV5-6 and TRBJ1-4 provide the parts outside the CDR3, is DAGVTQSPTHLIKTRGQQVTLRCSPKSGHDTVSWYQQALGQGPQFIFQYYEEEERQRGNFPDRFSGHQFPNYSSELNVNALLLGDSALYLCASSLVGAANEKLFFGSGTQLSVL.

The chain is built from TRBV7-6 and TRBJ2-7, with 9 bases lining up with TRBD1. This CDR3 comprises 14 residues. With V trimmed by 6 bases and J by 5 bases, 8 bases remained unmatched. Per the germline V gene, CDR1 is SGHVS and CDR2 is FNYEAQ. This CDR3 is CASRPGQGVHEQYF. The CDR3 DNA reads as TGTGCCAGCAGGCCGGGACAGGGAGTCCACGAGCAGTACTTC.

The V gene is TRBV6-6, the J gene TRBJ2-5; 9 nucleotides match TRBD2. Trimming removed 6 bases from V and 5 bases from J; junction bases left unmatched: 4. This CDR3 has 13 amino acids. CDR1 is MNHNY and CDR2 is SVGAGI in the germline V gene (reference sequence). As DNA, the CDR3 is TGTGCCAGCAGGATAGCGGGGGATGAGACCCAGTACTTC. This sequence encodes CASRIAGDETQYF.

This clone was seen a handful of times. The V call is TRBV7-3, the J call TRBJ2-7; a weak D match, TRBD1 (7 bases). Germline CDR1 and CDR2: SGHTA and FQGTGA. V was clipped by 5 bases and J by 5 bases, with 16 bases between them. The CDR3 has 14 residues. CDR3 sequence (DNA): TGTGCCAGCAGCAAACAGGGGACTGGCGACGAGCAGTACTTC. Translated: CASSKQGTGDEQYF.

The genes are TRBV2 and TRBJ1-2; D gene ambiguous. The CDR3 consists of 13 residues. Trimming left V 3 bases short and J 8 bases short, with 13 bases between. The germline V gene has CDR1 SNHLY and CDR2 FYNNEI. CDR3 amino acids: CASSDSGWRGYTF. In DNA, the CDR3 is TGTGCCAGCAGTGATTCGGGGTGGAGGGGCTACACCTTC. Together with reference TRBV2 and TRBJ1-2, the CDR3 gives the full variable domain: EPEVTQTPSHQVTQMGQEVILRCVPISNHLYFYWYRQILGQKVEFLVSFYNNEISEKSEIFDDQFSVERPDGSNFTLKIRSTKLEDSAMYFCASSDSGWRGYTFGSGTRLTVV.

V is TRBV5-1 and J is TRBJ2-5, with D perhaps TRBD1 or TRBD2 (5 bases each). The V end was cut by 5 bases, the J end by 3 bases, with 14 bases between. This CDR3 comprises 14 residues. Looked up from germline, CDR1 is SGHRS and CDR2 is YFSETQ. The CDR3 sequence: CASREAGAKETQYF. The CDR3 DNA follows: TGCGCCAGCAGGGAAGCCGGGGCCAAAGAGACCCAGTACTTC.

J is TRBJ1-1 and V is TRBV29-1; the D gene is possibly TRBD1 (6 bases). Germline values: CDR1 SQVTM, CDR2 ANQGSEA. There are 13 residues in the CDR3. The ends were cut back, 6 bases at V and 4 bases at J, with 15 bases in the middle. DNA for the CDR3: TGCAGCGTCGCCAGGCAGGGGCTCACTGAAGCTTTCTTT. Translation: CSVARQGLTEAFF.

The rearrangement uses TRBV4-2 and TRBJ2-5, with TRBD2 as a possible D gene (6 bases). The germline gives CDR1 LGHNA, CDR2 YNFKEQ. V gave up 3 bases and J gave up 5 bases, with 13 bases separating them. The CDR3 totals 14 residues. The CDR3: CASSQRGSGETQYF. The CDR3 nucleotides read TGTGCCAGCAGCCAGCGGGGAAGTGGTGAGACCCAGTACTTC.